This T cell receptor (beta chain) was obtained from a study of blood T cell repertoires in COVID-19. Study-level information: T cells, B-cell-depleted T cells, or PBMCs supplied cDNA or gDNA.

The sample holds one count of this clone. V was trimmed by 7 bases and J by 4 bases, leaving 8 bases between them. The CDR3 length is 12 residues. Germline CDR1 and CDR2: SNHLY and FYNNEI. Clones were sequenced by immunoSEQ multiplex PCR, and TCRdb holds only the in-frame ones, with some missing. The sample contains tens of thousands of clones, around 88% of which appear only once. The receptor was isolated from a woman of 80 years or more with acute or convalescent COVID-19. This chain connects TRBV2 to TRBJ1-3, with D possibly TRBD1 on 6 matching bases. Sequencing was performed on peripheral blood. The CDR3 region has the DNA TGTGCCAGCAAGAGGGGGGGAAACACCATATATTTT. It encodes CASKRGGNTIYF.